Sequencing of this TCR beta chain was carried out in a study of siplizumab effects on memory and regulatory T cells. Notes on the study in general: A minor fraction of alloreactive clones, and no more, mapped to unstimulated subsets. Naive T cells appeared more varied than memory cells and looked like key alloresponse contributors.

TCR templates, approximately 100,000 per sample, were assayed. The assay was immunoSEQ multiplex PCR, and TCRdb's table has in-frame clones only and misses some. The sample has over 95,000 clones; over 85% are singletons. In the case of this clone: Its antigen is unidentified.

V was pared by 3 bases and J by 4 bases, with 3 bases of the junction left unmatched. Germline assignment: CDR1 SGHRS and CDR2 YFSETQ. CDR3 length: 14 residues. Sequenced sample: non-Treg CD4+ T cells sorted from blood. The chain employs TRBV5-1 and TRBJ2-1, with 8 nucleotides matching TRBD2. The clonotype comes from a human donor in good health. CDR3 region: CASSSGLVYNEQFF. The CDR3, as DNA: TGCGCCAGCAGCTCGGGACTAGTTTACAATGAGCAGTTCTTC.